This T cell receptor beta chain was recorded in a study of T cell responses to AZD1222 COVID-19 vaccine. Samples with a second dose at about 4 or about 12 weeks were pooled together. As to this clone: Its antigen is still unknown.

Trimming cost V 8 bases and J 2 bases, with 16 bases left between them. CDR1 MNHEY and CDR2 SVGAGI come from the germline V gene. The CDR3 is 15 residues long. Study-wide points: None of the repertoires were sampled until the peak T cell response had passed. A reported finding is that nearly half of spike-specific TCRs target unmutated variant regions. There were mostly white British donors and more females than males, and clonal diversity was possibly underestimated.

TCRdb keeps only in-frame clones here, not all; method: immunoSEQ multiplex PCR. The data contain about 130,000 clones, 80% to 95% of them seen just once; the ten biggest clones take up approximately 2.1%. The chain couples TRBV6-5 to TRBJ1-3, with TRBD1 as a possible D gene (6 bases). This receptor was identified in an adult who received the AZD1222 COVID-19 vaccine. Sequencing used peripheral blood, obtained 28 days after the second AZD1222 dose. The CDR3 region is CASSREGGTGNTIYF. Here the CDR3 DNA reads TGTGCCAGCTCCCGGGAAGGGGGGACTGGAAACACCATATATTTT.